These 24 T cell receptor beta chains were all obtained from the same sample, sequenced in a study of CD8 T cells in Susac syndrome. Random-hexamer reverse transcription was applied to about 0.45 to 1 ug RNA. TCRdb ran MiXCR on the immunoSEQ multiplex PCR reads and lists one entry per CDR3 protein. The table shows around 280,000 distinct CDR3 sequences, with roughly 81% occurring only once. Specimen: CD8+ T cells from PBMCs. The source of these receptors is a human donor with multiple sclerosis.

The chain uses TRBV14 and TRBJ1-1; D possibly corresponds to TRBD1 (5 bases). The CDR3 spans 15 residues. From germline, CDR1 is SGHDN and CDR2 FVKESK. Deletions cut 0 bases from V and 0 bases from J, with 8 bases between. The CDR3 bases are TGTGCCAGCAGCCAAGACCAACAGGTGAACACTGAAGCTTTCTTT. Protein: CASSQDQQVNTEAFF.

This clonotype has just a few counts. The V and J genes are TRBV5-5 and TRBJ2-7, with D unclear. Germline CDR1 reads SGHKS; CDR2 reads YYEKEE (reference sequence). The V gene lost 2 bases and the J gene lost 2 bases, with 8 bases spanning the gap. The CDR3 totals 13 residues. CDR3 coding DNA: TGTGCCAGCAGCTTTAGCACCACCTACGAGCAGTACTTC. It yields the protein CASSFSTTYEQYF.

The chain carries TRBV11-2 and TRBJ2-1, with D perhaps assigned TRBD1 or TRBD2 (6 bases each). The CDR3 extends over 16 amino acids. V was clipped by 5 bases and J by 0 bases, with 14 bases between them. CDR1 and CDR2 (germline): SGHAT, FQNNGV. The CDR3 loop is CASSHRGESSYNEQFF. The CDR3 DNA reads TGTGCCAGCAGCCATAGGGGGGAGAGCTCCTACAATGAGCAGTTCTTC.

The chain has TRBV7-6 and TRBJ2-3, with D uncertain. Trimming cost V 1 base and J 5 bases, with 7 bases left between them. The germline gives CDR1 SGHVS, CDR2 FNYEAQ. The CDR3 contains 13 residues. The CDR3 DNA reads as TGTGCCAGCAGCTTAGTGAGAGGAGATACGCAGTATTTT. Its translation is CASSLVRGDTQYF.

The rearrangement uses TRBV5-4 and TRBJ2-5, with D possibly being TRBD2 (6 bases). The V and J ends lost 4 bases and 7 bases respectively, with 26 bases between them. Germline V gives CDR1 SGHNT, CDR2 YYREEE (reference sequence). The CDR3 totals 17 residues. The chain's CDR3 is CASSLPVGAGIIGTQYF. The CDR3 coding sequence is TGTGCCAGCAGCCTACCAGTTGGGGCGGGAATCATCGGGACCCAGTACTTC.

This clonotype was counted only a few times. The V and J genes are TRBV13 and TRBJ2-7; D ambiguous. The V end lost 1 base, the J end lost 1 base, and 5 bases lay between the germline ends. This CDR3 region has 13 residues. The germline CDR1 and CDR2 sequences are PRHDT and FYEKMQ (reference sequence). CDR3 bases: TGTGCCAGCAGCTTAGCCAGATCCTACGAGCAGTACTTC. Residues: CASSLARSYEQYF.

This clonotype was observed a few times. In DNA, the CDR3 is TGTGCCAGCAGGGAAGGGGGAACCTACGAGCAGTACTTC. This translates into CASREGGTYEQYF. The J gene is TRBJ2-7, the V gene TRBV27; D is possibly TRBD1 (6 bases). From germline, CDR1 is MNHEY and CDR2 SMNVEV (reference sequence). V was clipped by 6 bases and J by 2 bases, with 11 bases between them. The CDR3 has 13 residues.

The rearrangement links TRBV23-1 to TRBJ2-5; D is ambiguous. TRBV23-1 falls under the ORF class, with uncertain function. V dropped 3 bases and J dropped 4 bases, with 24 bases sitting between them. This CDR3 spans 18 amino acids. The CDR3 region is CASSQPPPGKLWGETQYF. The CDR3 DNA reads TGCGCCAGCAGTCAGCCGCCCCCCGGAAAGTTGTGGGGAGAGACCCAGTACTTC.

In its sample, this clonotype was seen once. The chain employs TRBV6-1 and TRBJ2-1, with D possibly matching TRBD2 (7 bases). Trimming took 6 bases from V and 5 from J, leaving 20 bases between them. CDR1 and CDR2 from the germline V gene are MNHNS and SASEGT. There are 16 residues in the CDR3. CDR3 sequence (DNA): TGTGCCAGCAGGGTGTCGGGGGGCTGGGGAAACAATGAGCAGTTCTTC. Translated, it gives CASRVSGGWGNNEQFF.

The chain has TRBV25-1 and TRBJ2-2; TRBD2 is a possible D gene (5 bases). Germline-derived CDR1 and CDR2 are MGHDK and SYGVNS. V lost 5 bases, J lost 5 bases, and 12 bases lay in between. This CDR3 is 14 amino acids long. The CDR3 region has the DNA TGTGCCAGCAGTTCTGGGAGACGAACCGGGGAGCTGTTTTTT. It translates to CASSSGRRTGELFF.

The CDR3, as DNA: TGTGCCAGCTCACCCTCACCTCTGGATCCGAGCTACGAGCAGTACTTC. It codes for CASSPSPLDPSYEQYF. This chain links TRBV18 with TRBJ2-7; D not resolved. The germline gives CDR1 KGHSH, CDR2 LQKENI. The CDR3 contains 16 residues. Trimming removed 3 bases at V and 3 bases at J, with 18 bases between. Full variable domain (rest looked up from reference TRBV18 and TRBJ2-7): NAGVMQNPRHLVRRRGQEARLRCSPMKGHSHVYWYRQLPEEGLKFMVYLQKENIIDESGMPKERFSAEFPKEGPSILRIQQVVRGDSAAYFCASSPSPLDPSYEQYFGPGTRLTVT.

In this sample, this clonotype turned up once. V and J are TRBV7-8 and TRBJ1-4; maybe TRBD1 (6 bases). Trimming removed 6 bases from V and 4 bases from J, with 12 bases in between. This CDR3 contains 14 residues. Germline-derived CDR1 and CDR2 are SGHVS and FQNEAQ. The CDR3 DNA reads as TGTGCCAGCAGGGAAGGGGGGGTTAATGAAAAACTGTTTTTT. Translation gives CASREGGVNEKLFF.

The chain combines TRBV20-1 with TRBJ2-7; 7 bases line up with TRBD1. The J segment lost 3 bases and the V segment lost 6 bases, leaving 8 bases of the junction unmatched. This CDR3 is 13 amino acids long. Germline CDR1 DFQATT, CDR2 SNEGSKA (reference sequence). This chain's CDR3 is CSATDRQDYEQYF. CDR3 nucleotide sequence: TGCAGTGCCACGGACAGGCAAGACTACGAGCAGTACTTC.

The chain recombines TRBV29-1 with TRBJ2-1; TRBD2 is a possible D gene (5 bases). Germline values: CDR1 SQVTM, CDR2 ANQGSEA. The CDR3 consists of 15 residues. V was trimmed by 3 bases and J by 12 bases, leaving 24 bases between them. CDR3 sequence (DNA): TGCAGCGTTGAGGAACGAGGGTTGGACCTCGGTGGGCAGTTCTTC. This sequence encodes CSVEERGLDLGGQFF.

This clonotype appeared a single time. The gene calls are TRBV24-1 and TRBJ2-3; possibly TRBD2 for D (6 bases). Trimming left V 8 bases short and J 2 bases short, with 10 bases between. Germline V CDR1 and CDR2: KGHDR, SFDVKD. CDR3 length: 13 residues. The CDR3 is CATMGLITDTQYF. The CDR3 bases are TGTGCCACCATGGGACTCATCACAGATACGCAGTATTTT.

This clonotype was observed once. The chain joins TRBV24-1 to TRBJ1-2; possibly TRBD1 for D (6 bases). V dropped 5 bases and J dropped 4 bases, with 10 bases sitting between them. Germline V gene sequence: CDR1 KGHDR, CDR2 SFDVKD. This CDR3 spans 13 amino acids. CDR3 in amino acids: CATSGSDSYGYTF. CDR3 DNA: TGTGCCACCAGTGGATCGGACAGCTATGGCTACACCTTC.

The chain uses TRBV18 and TRBJ2-3; tentatively, D is TRBD2 (6 bases). V lost 4 bases and J lost 3, with 8 bases in between. CDR3 length: 13 amino acids. The germline V gene encodes CDR1 KGHSH and CDR2 LQKENI. CDR3 amino acids: CASSREVTDTQYF. The DNA for the CDR3 is TGTGCCAGCTCACGGGAGGTGACAGATACGCAGTATTTT.

This sequence joins TRBV7-6 and TRBJ1-3; D gene ambiguous. This CDR3 has 12 amino acids. V was cut by 6 bases and J by 7 bases, with 10 bases left in between. CDR1 and CDR2 from the germline V gene are SGHVS and FNYEAQ. The CDR3 sequence is CASRGSRNTIYF. Here the CDR3 DNA reads TGTGCCAGCAGAGGGAGTAGGAACACCATATATTTT.

This CDR3 reads CASSPPGQSPDEQYF. CDR3 DNA: TGTGCCAGCAGCCCCCCGGGACAGTCTCCCGACGAGCAGTACTTC. The rearrangement links TRBV9 to TRBJ2-7; 7 nucleotides match TRBD1. After removal of 4 bases from V and 5 bases from J, the junction contained 12 bases not matched to a gene. Germline V gene data show CDR1 as SGDLS and CDR2 as YYNGEE. CDR3 length: 15 residues.

V usage is TRBV6-1 and J usage is TRBJ1-5; D gene unclear. Looked up from germline, CDR1 is MNHNS and CDR2 is SASEGT. This CDR3 contains 13 residues. The V end was cut by 2 bases, the J end by 5 bases, with 7 bases between. CDR3 sequence: CASSEFLDQPQHF. CDR3 DNA: TGTGCCAGCAGTGAATTTTTAGATCAGCCCCAGCATTTT.

This chain joins TRBV6-1 and TRBJ2-7, with a weak D call TRBD2 (6 bases). The CDR3 runs 16 residues. Germline V gene data show CDR1 as MNHNS and CDR2 as SASEGT. Trimming took 7 bases from V and 0 from J, leaving 19 bases between them. CDR3 amino acids: CASKQSFRESSYEQYF. The CDR3 nucleotides read TGTGCCAGCAAACAGTCCTTCCGGGAGAGCTCCTACGAGCAGTACTTC.

The CDR3 bases are TGTGCCAGCAGTGCACAGGGGGGGGCTGAAGCTTTCTTT. Translation: CASSAQGGAEAFF. V gene TRBV28 combines with J gene TRBJ1-1, with TRBD1 identical over 8 bases. CDR3 length: 13 residues. V was pared by 5 bases and J by 6 bases, with 5 bases of the junction left unmatched. Germline CDR1 and CDR2: MDHEN and SYDVKM.

The chain has TRBV2 and TRBJ2-5; D gene unclear. Trimming took off 4 bases at V and 5 bases at J, with 17 bases between the two ends. The length of the CDR3 is 15 residues. The germline gives CDR1 SNHLY, CDR2 FYNNEI. The chain's CDR3 is CASSVLGKGKETQYF. For the CDR3, the DNA is TGTGCCAGCAGTGTATTAGGGAAGGGAAAGGAGACCCAGTACTTC.

This chain links TRBV11-2 with TRBJ2-1; D may be TRBD1 (6 bases). Germline V lookup: CDR1 SGHAT, CDR2 FQNNGV. This CDR3 has 12 amino acids. Trimming removed 0 bases from V and 12 bases from J, with 9 bases in between. The CDR3 DNA reads as TGTGCCAGCAGCTTAGACCGCAGGGGGCAGTTCTTC. Its protein product is CASSLDRRGQFF.